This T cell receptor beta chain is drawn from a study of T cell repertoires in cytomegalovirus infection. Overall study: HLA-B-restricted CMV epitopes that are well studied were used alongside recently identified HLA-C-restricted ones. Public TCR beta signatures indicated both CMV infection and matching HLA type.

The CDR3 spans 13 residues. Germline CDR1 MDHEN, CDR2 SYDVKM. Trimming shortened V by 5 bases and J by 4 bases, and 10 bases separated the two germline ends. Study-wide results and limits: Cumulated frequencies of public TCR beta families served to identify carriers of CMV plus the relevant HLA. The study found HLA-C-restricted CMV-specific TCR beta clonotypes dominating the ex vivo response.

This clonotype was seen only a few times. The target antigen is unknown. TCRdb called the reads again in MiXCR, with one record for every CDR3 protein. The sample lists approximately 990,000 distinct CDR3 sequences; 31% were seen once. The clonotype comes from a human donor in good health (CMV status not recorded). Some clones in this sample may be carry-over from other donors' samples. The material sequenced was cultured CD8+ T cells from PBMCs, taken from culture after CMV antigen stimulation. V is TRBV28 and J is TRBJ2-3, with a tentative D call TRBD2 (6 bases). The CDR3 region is CASSVEGADTQYF. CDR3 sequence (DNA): TGTGCCAGCAGTGTGGAGGGCGCAGATACGCAGTATTTT.